This entry features one TCR beta chain sequence. This record belongs to a study of response to subunit inactivated influenza vaccine. TCRdb fed the RT-PCR reads into MiXCR, producing one record per CDR3 protein. Of some 850,000 distinct CDR3 sequences in the sample, about 18% are singletons; the top ten hold 11%. Trimming took 5 bases from V and 7 from J, leaving 15 bases between them. Germline CDR1 is MDHEN and CDR2 is SYDVKM. The CDR3 sequence is 14 residues long. The J gene is TRBJ2-1, the V gene TRBV28; D possibly corresponds to TRBD1 (5 bases). The material was PBMCs from blood, obtained 5 days after vaccination. The sequence derives from a man aged 45-60 years who received an inactivated influenza vaccine. In DNA form, the CDR3 reads TGTGCCAGCAGTCGATCGCAGGGCGAAAATGAGCAGTTCTTC. This encodes CASSRSQGENEQFF.